Each of the 3 T cell receptor beta chains below was sequenced from the same sample in a study of PD-1 blockade in classical Hodgkin lymphoma. Libraries were prepared by immunoSEQ multiplex PCR; TCRdb keeps only in-frame clonotypes and omits some of them. The table includes some 93,000 clones, about 77% detected once. Time point meaning: cycle 4 day 1 (C4D1), after five to seven weeks of nivolumab. Patients all relapsed after autologous stem cell transplantation, and there was variation in brentuximab vedotin exposure. The sequenced sample was peripheral blood mononuclear cells (PBMCs), obtained before the fourth cycle of nivolumab. The receptor set was obtained from a human donor with classical Hodgkin lymphoma.

This clone was observed a few times. J is TRBJ1-1 and V is TRBV30; 7 bases match TRBD1. The germline V gene has CDR1 GTSNPN and CDR2 SVGIG (reference sequence). V lost 0 bases to trimming and J lost 0 bases; unmatched junction nucleotides: 7. This CDR3 has 16 amino acids. The CDR3 spells CAWSVWRGRVNTEAFF. The DNA of the CDR3 is TGTGCCTGGAGTGTATGGAGGGGGCGGGTGAACACTGAAGCTTTCTTT.

The J gene is TRBJ1-4, the V gene TRBV18; D is undetermined. The V and J ends lost 8 bases and 0 bases respectively, with 7 bases between them. This CDR3 is 13 amino acids long. Germline V gives CDR1 KGHSH, CDR2 LQKENI. The CDR3 DNA reads TGTGCCAGCGCCACCGCAACTAATGAAAAACTGTTTTTT. Amino acids: CASATATNEKLFF. The complete variable domain, with remaining parts taken from reference TRBV18 and TRBJ1-4, reads NAGVMQNPRHLVRRRGQEARLRCSPMKGHSHVYWYRQLPEEGLKFMVYLQKENIIDESGMPKERFSAEFPKEGPSILRIQQVVRGDSAAYFCASATATNEKLFFGSGTQLSVL.

This clone has just one count. This chain connects TRBV6-6 to TRBJ1-2, with no clear D. In germline, CDR1 is MNHNY, CDR2 SVGAGI (reference sequence). Trimming shortened V by 0 bases and J by 7 bases, and 12 bases separated the two germline ends. CDR3 length: 14 residues. This CDR3 reads CASSYSGTVGGYTF. For the CDR3, the DNA is TGTGCCAGCAGTTACTCGGGCACCGTGGGTGGCTACACCTTC.